Each of the 30 T cell receptor beta chains below was sequenced from the same sample in a study of regulatory dendritic cells for organ transplantation. The method was immunoSEQ multiplex PCR; TCRdb's version includes in-frame clones alone and lacks a portion of them. The data contain more than 5,500 clones, 60% to 65% of them seen just once; the ten biggest clones take up about an eighth. Sequencing input: memory CD8+ T cells from blood. Noted subset: CD45RO+ memory T cells. The receptors derive from a human donor in good health.

The genes are TRBV7-9 and TRBJ2-5; 11 bases are a match to TRBD2. The germline V gene has CDR1 SEHNR and CDR2 FQNEAQ (reference sequence). This CDR3 contains 15 residues. The junction had 6 bases not matched to a gene; V was cut back by 5 bases and J by 4 bases. The CDR3 coding sequence is TGTGCCAGCAGCCCCCTAGCGGGGGGCCGAGAGACCCAGTACTTC. Protein product: CASSPLAGGRETQYF.

The CDR3 is CASSQDRSVGGVNYGYTF. The CDR3 DNA is TGCGCCAGCAGCCAAGATCGAAGTGTCGGGGGGGTTAACTATGGCTACACCTTC. The chain has TRBV4-3 and TRBJ1-2; tentative D call: TRBD1 (5 bases). V was trimmed by 0 bases and J by 1 base, leaving 18 bases between them. CDR3 length: 18 residues. The V gene's germline CDR1 is LGHNA and CDR2 YSLEER.

This rearrangement joins TRBV9 to TRBJ2-7; D gene unclear. The V and J ends lost 0 bases and 2 bases respectively, with 6 bases between them. This CDR3 region has 13 residues. Germline CDR1 reads SGDLS; CDR2 reads YYNGEE. The CDR3 loop is CASSVDSPYEQYF. The CDR3 DNA is TGTGCCAGCAGCGTAGACAGCCCCTACGAGCAGTACTTC.

This clone was seen more than once but under ten times. This sequence joins TRBV27 and TRBJ2-3, with no clear D. Germline lookup yields CDR1 MNHEY and CDR2 SMNVEV (reference sequence). Trimming pared 5 bases from V and 2 bases from J, leaving 20 bases between. The CDR3 totals 17 residues. The CDR3 region is CASSPRTRSILTDTQYF. The DNA for the CDR3 is TGTGCCAGCAGTCCCAGAACAAGGAGTATTCTCACAGATACGCAGTATTTT.

The chain recombines TRBV5-1 with TRBJ2-2, with D uncertain. V was trimmed by 2 bases and J by 0 bases, leaving 8 bases between them. This CDR3 has 15 residues. Germline V CDR1 and CDR2: SGHRS, YFSETQ. The CDR3 protein is CASSFPESNTGELFF. CDR3 sequence (DNA): TGCGCCAGCAGCTTCCCCGAGTCGAACACCGGGGAGCTGTTTTTT.

This clone has more than one count but fewer than ten. The genes are TRBV5-6 and TRBJ2-6; a weak D match, TRBD1 (5 bases). V was clipped by 0 bases and J by 0 bases, with 10 bases between them. The CDR3 runs 17 residues. Germline CDR1 reads SGHDT; CDR2 reads YYEEEE. CDR3 loop: CASSLEGAVSGANVLTF. CDR3 bases: TGTGCCAGCAGCTTGGAAGGGGCTGTCTCTGGGGCCAACGTCCTGACTTTC.

This clone ranks as medium-sized. This sequence joins TRBV27 and TRBJ2-7, with D possibly TRBD1 on 6 matching bases. Germline lookup yields CDR1 MNHEY and CDR2 SMNVEV (reference sequence). CDR3 length equals 15 residues. The V and J ends lost 1 base and 3 bases respectively, with 13 bases between them. CDR3 sequence reads: CASSLFTGMRYEQYF. Here the CDR3 DNA reads TGTGCCAGCAGTTTATTTACAGGGATGCGCTACGAGCAGTACTTC.

This chain links TRBV4-3 with TRBJ1-1; possible D gene TRBD1, 6 bases. Germline V lookup: CDR1 LGHNA, CDR2 YSLEER. The CDR3 extends over 15 amino acids. Trimming stripped 2 bases from V and 1 base from J, with 11 bases between. CDR3 nucleotide sequence: TGCGCCAGCAGCCAACATCAACAGGGGAACACTGAAGCTTTCTTT. Protein product: CASSQHQQGNTEAFF.

The rearrangement joins TRBV14 to TRBJ1-6; D may be TRBD1 (6 bases). Germline assignment: CDR1 SGHDN and CDR2 FVKESK. This CDR3 has 16 residues. The V and J ends lost 6 bases and 14 bases respectively, with 26 bases between them. DNA for the CDR3: TGTGCCAGCAGTCACGCTGAGGACAGAATCAATTCTGCCCTCCACTTT. Translation gives CASSHAEDRINSALHF. The full variable domain, in which reference TRBV14 and TRBJ1-6 provide the parts outside the CDR3, is EAGVTQFPSHSVIEKGQTVTLRCDPISGHDNLYWYRRVMGKEIKFLLHFVKESKQDESGMPNNRFLAERTGGTYSTLKVQPAELEDSGVYFCASSHAEDRINSALHFGNGTRLTVT.

This clone rates as large. V is TRBV6-4 and J is TRBJ2-3; 10 bases are a match to TRBD2. The CDR3 runs 16 residues. Unmatched junction bases numbered 6, after V lost 4 bases and J lost 2 bases. Germline V gives CDR1 MRHNA, CDR2 SNTAGT. The CDR3 spells CASSVLAGAPTDTQYF. The CDR3 DNA reads as TGTGCCAGCAGTGTTCTAGCGGGGGCCCCCACAGATACGCAGTATTTT.

The chain links TRBV9 to TRBJ2-7; TRBD2 agrees at 10 bases. The germline CDR1 and CDR2 sequences are SGDLS and YYNGEE. CDR3 length: 13 amino acids. V lost 6 bases and J lost 7; bases outside the gene matches: 7. CDR3 sequence (DNA): TGTGCCAGCAACCCTAGCGGGGGTGGGGAGCAGTACTTC. Its protein is CASNPSGGGEQYF.

This clone was observed a few times. The genes are TRBV7-2 and TRBJ1-5; 8 bases map to TRBD1. This CDR3 contains 14 residues. The germline gives CDR1 SGHTA, CDR2 FQGNSA. V lost 2 bases, J lost 8 bases, and 5 bases stayed unmatched. DNA for the CDR3: TGTGCCAGCAGCTTAATTACAGGGGGAGAGCCCCAGCATTTT. Its protein is CASSLITGGEPQHF.

This clone is deemed medium-sized. CDR3 amino acids: CASSEGQGNLNEKLFF. DNA for the CDR3: TGTGCCAGCAGTGAAGGGCAGGGAAACCTTAATGAAAAACTGTTTTTT. This chain links TRBV2 with TRBJ1-4; TRBD1 is a possible D gene (5 bases). The germline CDR1 and CDR2 sequences are SNHLY and FYNNEI. Trimming removed 1 base from V and 4 bases from J, with 13 bases in between. The CDR3 runs 16 residues.

This chain joins TRBV7-8 and TRBJ2-2, with TRBD2 matching over 7 bases. J lost 2 bases, V lost 0 bases, and 6 bases had no gene match. Germline V gene sequence: CDR1 SGHVS, CDR2 FQNEAQ. The CDR3 loop spans 17 amino acids. The CDR3 nucleotides are TGTGCCAGCAGCTTAGCGCTAGCGGCTGTTAACACCGGGGAGCTGTTTTTT. Its translation is CASSLALAAVNTGELFF. Looking up the rest from reference TRBV7-8 and TRBJ2-2 gives the full variable domain: GAGVSQSPRYKVAKRGQDVALRCDPISGHVSLFWYQQALGQGPEFLTYFQNEAQLDKSGLPSDRFFAERPEGSVSTLKIQRTQQEDSAVYLCASSLALAAVNTGELFFGEGSRLTVL.

The rearrangement links TRBV5-6 to TRBJ2-1; 7 bases are a match to TRBD1. Germline V CDR1 and CDR2: SGHDT, YYEEEE. This CDR3 contains 16 residues. V trimming: 6 bases; J trimming: 2 bases; junction bases outside the gene matches: 11. The DNA of the CDR3 is TGTGCCAGCAACCTGATCCGGGACAGACCCTACAATGAGCAGTTCTTC. This codes for CASNLIRDRPYNEQFF.

This clone has just a few counts. The chain carries TRBV2 and TRBJ2-7, with a weak D call TRBD2 (6 bases). This CDR3 is built from 17 residues. CDR1 SNHLY and CDR2 FYNNEI come from the germline V gene. The V end was cut by 1 base, the J end by 2 bases, with 18 bases between. CDR3 loop: CASSEVETEWGAYEQYF. The CDR3 DNA reads as TGTGCCAGCAGTGAAGTTGAGACGGAGTGGGGGGCCTACGAGCAGTACTTC.

The chain recombines TRBV4-1 with TRBJ2-7; D perhaps matches TRBD1 (6 bases). Trimming took 2 bases from V and 3 from J, leaving 8 bases between them. Germline CDR1 MGHRA, CDR2 YSYEKL. The CDR3 sequence is 13 residues long. The chain's CDR3 is CASSQKTGYEQYF. For the CDR3, the DNA is TGCGCCAGCAGCCAAAAGACAGGCTACGAGCAGTACTTC.

This clone was seen a few times. The V gene is TRBV21-1, the J gene TRBJ1-1; the table assigns TRBD1, which was not confirmed against the DNA. TRBV21-1 is a listed pseudogene. The CDR3 sequence is 13 residues long. DNA of the CDR3: TGTGCCGGTAGGACAGGGTGGGACACTGAAGCTTTCTTT. It codes for CAGRTGWDTEAFF.

This clone was observed a handful of times. The CDR3 DNA reads TGTGCCAGCAGCTTACCGCTAGCGGGGGGAGAGACCCAGTACTTC. Translated: CASSLPLAGGETQYF. The rearrangement uses TRBV7-9 and TRBJ2-5, with TRBD2 matching over 11 bases. From germline, CDR1 is SEHNR and CDR2 FQNEAQ (reference sequence). The CDR3 spans 15 residues. Unmatched junction bases numbered 3, after V lost 2 bases and J lost 4 bases.

The table lists this clone with a few counts. This rearrangement joins TRBV5-4 to TRBJ2-7; TRBD2 might be the D (6 bases). Germline V gene data show CDR1 as SGHNT and CDR2 as YYREEE (reference sequence). This CDR3 contains 13 residues. Deletions cut 0 bases from V and 5 bases from J, with 9 bases between. CDR3 sequence: CASSLEGEDEQYF. In DNA, the CDR3 is TGTGCCAGCAGCTTGGAAGGGGAGGACGAGCAGTACTTC.

V usage is TRBV4-3 and J usage is TRBJ2-1; 8 positions agree with TRBD1. CDR3 length: 15 amino acids. CDR1 is LGHNA, CDR2 YSLEER, per germline. V trimming: 0 bases; J trimming: 6 bases; junction bases outside the gene matches: 4. CDR3 loop: CASSQDAGQGNEQFF. The DNA of the CDR3 is TGCGCCAGCAGCCAAGATGCCGGACAGGGCAATGAGCAGTTCTTC.

CDR3 loop: CATEWGGEAFF. The CDR3 bases are TGTGCCACCGAATGGGGGGGTGAAGCTTTCTTT. The gene calls are TRBV27 and TRBJ1-1, with D perhaps TRBD1 (5 bases). Trimming took off 10 bases at V and 7 bases at J, with 13 bases between the two ends. Per germline, CDR1 MNHEY and CDR2 SMNVEV (reference sequence). The CDR3 has 11 residues.

The chain links TRBV13 to TRBJ1-1; D perhaps matches TRBD1 (5 bases). This CDR3 comprises 14 residues. The V end was cut by 5 bases, the J end by 6 bases, with 16 bases between. Germline CDR1 PRHDT, CDR2 FYEKMQ (reference sequence). CDR3 nucleotide sequence: TGTGCCAGCAGCCGCCGACAGATAAGCGCTGAAGCTTTCTTT. It codes for CASSRRQISAEAFF. Variable domain in full (rest from reference TRBV13 and TRBJ1-1): AAGVIQSPRHLIKEKRETATLKCYPIPRHDTVYWYQQGPGQDPQFLISFYEKMQSDKGSIPDRFSAQQFSDYHSELNMSSLELGDSALYFCASSRRQISAEAFFGQGTRLTVV.

This sequence joins TRBV10-2 and TRBJ2-2; 7 nucleotides match TRBD1. This CDR3 has 14 residues. V lost 8 bases and J lost 1; bases outside the gene matches: 4. Germline lookup yields CDR1 WSHSY and CDR2 SAAADI. CDR3 amino acids: CASGDSRNTGELFF. CDR3 nucleotides: TGCGCCAGCGGGGACAGCCGGAACACCGGGGAGCTGTTTTTT.

The chain has TRBV4-3 and TRBJ2-7, with no clear D. This CDR3 contains 14 residues. CDR1 and CDR2 (germline): LGHNA, YSLEER. Trimming took off 0 bases at V and 4 bases at J, with 10 bases between the two ends. The CDR3 DNA follows: TGCGCCAGCAGCCAAGAACCCGGGTTTTACGAGCAGTACTTC. This gives the protein CASSQEPGFYEQYF.

This clone was observed a handful of times. The chain employs TRBV18 and TRBJ1-1, with D possibly being TRBD1 (5 bases). V lost 3 bases to trimming and J lost 0 bases, with 11 bases between them. This CDR3 has 15 residues. Germline CDR1 KGHSH, CDR2 LQKENI. CDR3 loop: CASSPTGPVNTEAFF. CDR3 sequence (DNA): TGTGCCAGCTCACCTACAGGACCCGTGAACACTGAAGCTTTCTTT.

The chain carries TRBV9 and TRBJ1-6, with 9 bases fitting TRBD1. The germline V gene has CDR1 SGDLS and CDR2 YYNGEE. V lost 3 bases and J lost 9; bases outside the gene matches: 7. The CDR3 loop spans 15 amino acids. CDR3 loop: CASSAGTGSSSPLHF. In nucleotides, the CDR3 is TGTGCCAGCAGCGCCGGGACAGGGTCATCTTCACCCCTCCACTTT.

The chain links TRBV7-2 to TRBJ1-2; D might be TRBD1 (6 bases). Trimming took off 1 base at V and 14 bases at J, with 20 bases between the two ends. The CDR3 length is 14 residues. Germline values: CDR1 SGHTA, CDR2 FQGNSA. The CDR3 loop is CASSLDPGEWIRTF. CDR3 DNA sequence: TGTGCCAGCAGCTTAGATCCAGGGGAGTGGATACGTACCTTC.

On this clone: Additional DNA sequences in this sample encode the identical CDR3. The chain combines TRBV2 with TRBJ2-7, with D maybe TRBD2 (5 bases). There are 13 residues in the CDR3. Trimming pared 6 bases from V and 2 bases from J, leaving 11 bases between. Germline V CDR1 and CDR2: SNHLY, FYNNEI. The chain's CDR3 is CASRPGEPYEQYF. DNA for the CDR3: TGTGCCAGCAGGCCCGGGGAGCCCTACGAGCAGTACTTC.

This chain links TRBV25-1 with TRBJ2-7; a possible D gene is TRBD1 (5 bases). Per the germline V gene, CDR1 is MGHDK and CDR2 is SYGVNS. Trimming shortened V by 5 bases and J by 4 bases, and 9 bases separated the two germline ends. CDR3 length: 12 amino acids. CDR3 DNA sequence: TGTGCCAGCAGTCCCCAGGGATACGAGCAGTACTTC. Amino acids: CASSPQGYEQYF.